This T cell receptor beta chain was captured in a study of identifying expanded T cells in peripheral blood. Whole-study results and caveats: Variance in clone template counts between roughly two-week samples significantly increased with total template count across all healthy donors.

The V gene's germline CDR1 is SEHNR and CDR2 FQNEAQ (reference sequence). The CDR3 has 8 residues if both end residues are counted. Sequencing used immunoSEQ multiplex PCR; TCRdb keeps in-frame clones, though not all of them. The table lists 60,000 to 80,000 clones, 85% to 90% of them singletons. Note on this clone: Its antigen is unidentified. Without the conserved terminal phenylalanine or tryptophan, this CDR3 likely stems from a read error. The limits of the CDR3 on the DNA are not certain, so only TCRdb's listed CDR3 is given.

No infections or other immune events were documented during collection. This TCR was sampled from a person aged 18 to 75 in good health. Sequencing input: blood. J is TRBJ1-1 and V is TRBV7-9. The CDR3 loop reads CASSPLPR.